This TCR beta chain was documented in a study of T cells after yellow fever vaccination. Background on the study: Low-cell-number fractions were prepared with SMART-Seq v4 Ultra Low Input.

The study's findings and limits: Peaking on day 5 versus 15, the secondary response was faster but weaker. FACS-sorted repertoires could harbor abundant contaminating bulk-population clonotypes.

5'RACE template switching generated TCR cDNA, adding a universal primer site and UMIs. TCRdb analysed the 5' RACE reads with MiXCR anew, one entry per CDR3 protein. The repertoire holds hundreds of thousands of distinct CDR3 sequences, about 12% seen once, with under 15% in the top ten. This CDR3 is 14 amino acids long. V was pared by 4 bases and J by 6 bases, with 16 bases between. CDR1 and CDR2 from the germline V gene are LGHNA and YSLEER. A remark on this clonotype: The antigen is unknown.

This chain uses TRBV4-3 with TRBJ2-7; weak D call: TRBD1 (6 bases). This material consisted of PBMCs, taken on the day of the yellow fever booster vaccination. The receptor comes from a man younger than 40 who received the YFV17D yellow fever vaccine. CDR3 bases: TGCGCCAGCAGCCTCCAGGGGAGCAATCTCGAGCAGTACTTC. Protein sequence: CASSLQGSNLEQYF.